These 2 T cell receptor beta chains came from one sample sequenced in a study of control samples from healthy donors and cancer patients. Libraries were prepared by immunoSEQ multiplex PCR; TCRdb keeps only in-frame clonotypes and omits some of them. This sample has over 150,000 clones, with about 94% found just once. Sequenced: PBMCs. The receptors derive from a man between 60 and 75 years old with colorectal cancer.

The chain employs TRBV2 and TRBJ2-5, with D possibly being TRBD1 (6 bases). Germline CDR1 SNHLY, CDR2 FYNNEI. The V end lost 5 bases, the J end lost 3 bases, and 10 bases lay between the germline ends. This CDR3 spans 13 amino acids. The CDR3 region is CASSSTGKETQYF. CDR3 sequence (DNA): TGTGCCAGCAGTAGCACAGGGAAAGAGACCCAGTACTTC.

The CDR3 coding sequence is TGTGCCAGCAGTTATGCGGGGGGGTACAATGAGCAGTTCTTC. It translates to CASSYAGGYNEQFF. The V gene is TRBV27, the J gene TRBJ2-1; 9 positions match TRBD2. Trimming took 4 bases from V and 4 from J; bases not matched to a gene: 2. CDR3 length equals 14 residues. In germline, CDR1 is MNHEY, CDR2 SMNVEV (reference sequence).